A single sample gave rise to the 10 T cell receptor beta chains below, sequenced in a study of cytomegalovirus exposure and HLA in healthy donors. Primers included in the PCR were 60 Vbeta and 13 Jbeta primers. TCRdb's copy holds only in-frame clones and misses some; the assay was immunoSEQ multiplex PCR. The sample records about 100,000 clones, 80% being singletons. The material sequenced was PBMCs. The receptors here all came from a man aged 25 to 40 in good health and CMV-seronegative.

The genes are TRBV4-1 and TRBJ1-1; 9 nucleotides line up with TRBD1. There are 15 residues in the CDR3. V shed 2 bases and J 7 bases; nucleotides not matched to a gene: 8. CDR1 and CDR2 (germline): MGHRA, YSYEKL. The CDR3 DNA sequence: TGCGCCAGCAGCCAAATTAACAGGGGGCGTGGTGAAGCTTTCTTT. Amino acid sequence: CASSQINRGRGEAFF.

This chain connects TRBV19 to TRBJ2-6; 9 nucleotides agree with TRBD1. Trimming took 3 bases from V and 1 from J; bases not matched to a gene: 7. The length of the CDR3 is 18 residues. CDR1 and CDR2 from the germline V gene are LNHDA and SQIVND (reference sequence). DNA of the CDR3: TGTGCCAGTAGTATTTATGGGACAGGGACTTCTGGGGCCAACGTCCTGACTTTC. Its protein product is CASSIYGTGTSGANVLTF.

This clone was counted a few times. The rearrangement uses TRBV2 and TRBJ2-7; weak D call: TRBD1 (6 bases). Trimming shortened V by 0 bases and J by 3 bases, and 18 bases separated the two germline ends. Germline V CDR1 and CDR2: SNHLY, FYNNEI. This CDR3 has 17 residues. For the CDR3, the DNA is TGTGCCAGCAGTGAAGCGCCCCCAGGGGCGCTAGGCTACGAGCAGTACTTC. Its translation is CASSEAPPGALGYEQYF.

This clone appeared a few times. The chain is built from TRBV19 and TRBJ2-2, with a weak D call TRBD1 (6 bases). V lost 2 bases and J 0 bases, leaving 13 bases between the germline ends. From germline, CDR1 is LNHDA and CDR2 SQIVND (reference sequence). The CDR3 covers 17 residues. The CDR3 reads CASSIYRGQSNTGELFF. The CDR3 DNA sequence: TGTGCCAGTAGTATATATAGAGGACAGTCGAACACCGGGGAGCTGTTTTTT.

V is TRBV7-2 and J is TRBJ1-2; D ambiguous. CDR1 and CDR2 (germline): SGHTA, FQGNSA. This CDR3 spans 13 amino acids. V lost 1 base and J lost 8, with 11 bases in between. CDR3 protein: CASSLERRGGYTF. CDR3 DNA: TGTGCCAGCAGCTTAGAGCGTCGTGGCGGCTACACCTTC. Full variable domain (outside the CDR3, taken from reference TRBV7-2 and TRBJ1-2): GAGVSQSPSNKVTEKGKDVELRCDPISGHTALYWYRQSLGQGLEFLIYFQGNSAPDKSGLPSDRFSAERTGGSVSTLTIQRTQQEDSAVYLCASSLERRGGYTFGSGTRLTVV.

This rearrangement joins TRBV6-1 to TRBJ2-7; D is uncertain. Germline CDR1 reads MNHNS; CDR2 reads SASEGT. The CDR3 sequence is 12 residues long. Trimming took 5 bases from V and 3 from J, leaving 8 bases between them. DNA of the CDR3: TGTGCCAGCAGTCTACGAGACTACGAGCAGTACTTC. Translated, it gives CASSLRDYEQYF.

The genes are TRBV10-2 and TRBJ2-7, with TRBD1 matching 8 bases. J gave up 0 bases and V 1 base, and 8 bases lay outside the gene matches. The CDR3 has 17 residues. The germline gives CDR1 WSHSY, CDR2 SAAADI. CDR3 region: CASSELRRDRISYEQYF. CDR3 nucleotides: TGCGCCAGCAGTGAGTTAAGGAGGGACAGGATCTCCTACGAGCAGTACTTC.

The chain links TRBV5-6 to TRBJ2-1; 8 nucleotides align to TRBD1. The CDR3 covers 13 residues. With V trimmed by 4 bases and J by 8 bases, 5 bases remained unmatched. The germline V gene encodes CDR1 SGHDT and CDR2 YYEEEE. In DNA, the CDR3 is TGTGCCAGCAGCATAGACAGGGGAGATGAGCAGTTCTTC. It yields the protein CASSIDRGDEQFF. The entire variable domain, with the rest obtained from reference TRBV5-6 and TRBJ2-1, is as follows: DAGVTQSPTHLIKTRGQQVTLRCSPKSGHDTVSWYQQALGQGPQFIFQYYEEEERQRGNFPDRFSGHQFPNYSSELNVNALLLGDSALYLCASSIDRGDEQFFGPGTRLTVL.

This chain connects TRBV30 to TRBJ1-5, with a tentative D call TRBD1 (5 bases). The germline CDR1 and CDR2 sequences are GTSNPN and SVGIG (reference sequence). With 0 bases removed from V and 2 bases from J, the gap between germline ends came to 14 bases. This CDR3 is built from 16 residues. CDR3 coding DNA: TGTGCCTGGAGTGTAGGAGGGGCGGGGGGCAATCAGCCCCAGCATTTT. It codes for CAWSVGGAGGNQPQHF.

This chain links TRBV6-5 with TRBJ1-5; D is undetermined. V lost 2 bases to trimming and J lost 0 bases, with 8 bases between them. The CDR3 totals 15 residues. CDR1 is MNHEY and CDR2 is SVGAGI in the germline V gene. CDR3 in DNA: TGTGCCAGCAGTTACGGGCAGTATAGCAATCAGCCCCAGCATTTT. This gives the protein CASSYGQYSNQPQHF.